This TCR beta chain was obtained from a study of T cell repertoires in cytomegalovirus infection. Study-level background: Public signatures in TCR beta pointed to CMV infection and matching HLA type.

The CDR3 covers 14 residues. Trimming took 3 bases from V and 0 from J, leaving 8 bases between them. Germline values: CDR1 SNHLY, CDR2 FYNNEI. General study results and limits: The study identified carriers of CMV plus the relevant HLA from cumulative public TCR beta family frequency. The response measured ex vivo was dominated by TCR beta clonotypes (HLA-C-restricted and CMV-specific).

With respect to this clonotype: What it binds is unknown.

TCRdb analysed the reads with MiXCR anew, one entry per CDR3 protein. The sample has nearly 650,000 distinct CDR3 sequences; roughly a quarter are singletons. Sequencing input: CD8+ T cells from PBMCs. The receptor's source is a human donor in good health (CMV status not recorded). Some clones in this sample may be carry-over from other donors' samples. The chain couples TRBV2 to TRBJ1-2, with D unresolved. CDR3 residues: CASSEATANYGYTF. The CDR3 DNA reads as TGTGCCAGCAGTGAGGCCACGGCTAACTATGGCTACACCTTC.